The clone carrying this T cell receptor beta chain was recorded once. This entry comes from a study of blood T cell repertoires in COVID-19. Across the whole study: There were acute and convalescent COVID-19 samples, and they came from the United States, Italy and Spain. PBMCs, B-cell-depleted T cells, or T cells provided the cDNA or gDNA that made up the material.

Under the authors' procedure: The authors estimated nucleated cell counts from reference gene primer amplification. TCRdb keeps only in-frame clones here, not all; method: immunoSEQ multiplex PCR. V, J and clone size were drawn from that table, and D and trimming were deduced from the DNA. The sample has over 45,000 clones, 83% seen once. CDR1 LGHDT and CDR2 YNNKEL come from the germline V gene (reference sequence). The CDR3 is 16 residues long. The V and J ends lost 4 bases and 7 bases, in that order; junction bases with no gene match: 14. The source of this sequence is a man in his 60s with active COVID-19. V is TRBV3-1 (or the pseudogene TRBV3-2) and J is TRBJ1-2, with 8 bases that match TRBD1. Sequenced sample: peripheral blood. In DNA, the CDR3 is TGTGCCAGCAGCCCCCGGTCAGGACAGGGTTTATCTGGCTACACCTTC. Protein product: CASSPRSGQGLSGYTF.